Sequencing of this T cell receptor (beta chain) was carried out in a study of T-cell memory formation after mild COVID-19. This clonotype was detected only a few times. After removal of 2 bases from V and 4 bases from J, the junction contained 6 bases not matched to a gene. Germline lookup yields CDR1 MNHNS and CDR2 SASEGT. This CDR3 has 15 residues. TCRdb passed the 5' RACE reads through MiXCR, listing each CDR3 protein once. This table has 95,000 to 120,000 distinct CDR3 sequences, about 20% appearing once. Sequencing used PBMCs or a T cell subset sorted from them (not recorded which). This chain connects TRBV6-1 to TRBJ2-5; TRBD1 agrees at 8 bases. This receptor was identified in a man between 18 and 35 years old who had mild COVID-19 (a few samples of this study predate the infection). Cell type and time point are not known. For the CDR3, the DNA is TGTGCCAGCAGTGAATTCCCCGACAGGGGAGAGACCCAGTACTTC. Translation: CASSEFPDRGETQYF.